This TCR beta chain stems from a study of T-cell memory formation after mild COVID-19. Overall study findings and caveats: For contracting clones, CD4+ ones sat mainly in CM and EM, CD8+ in EMRA.

This clonotype was seen a handful of times. The antigen is unknown. The 5'RACE method, run with constant-segment primers, produced TCR alpha and TCR beta cDNA libraries (carrying sample barcodes and UMIs). TCRdb independently ran MiXCR on the 5' RACE reads; one entry per CDR3 protein. The data contain more than 35,000 distinct CDR3 sequences, roughly 9.8% of them singletons. Trimming pared 0 bases from V and 4 bases from J, leaving 8 bases between. Germline-derived CDR1 and CDR2 are LNHDA and SQIVND (reference sequence). CDR3 length: 14 residues. The V gene is TRBV19, the J gene TRBJ2-3; maybe TRBD2 (5 bases). This TCR came from an adult woman who had mild COVID-19 (a few samples of this study predate the infection). Cell type and time point are not known. Sequencing was performed on PBMCs or a T cell subset sorted from them (not recorded which). CDR3 amino acids: CASSIEGRSDTQYF. DNA for the CDR3: TGTGCCAGTAGTATAGAAGGGAGATCAGATACGCAGTATTTT.